The sequence of this TCR beta chain was determined in a study of post-analysis software for immune sequencing data. Study-level points and caveats: Five or six TRBV segments, TRBV5-6, TRBV5-1 and TRBV20-1 among them, were found more frequent in patients than controls. Normalized Chao1 diversity was significantly lower in multiple sclerosis patients than in controls.

Worth noting for this clonotype: Its target is not known.

CDR3 size: 15 residues. The V end was cut by 2 bases, the J end by 8 bases, with 18 bases between. cDNA libraries for TCR beta contained unique molecular identifiers. TCRdb itself ran the PCR reads through MiXCR, one entry per CDR3 protein. The table records 600,000 to 750,000 distinct CDR3 sequences, approximately 60% of them present only once. The specimen sequenced was blood. This clonotype was obtained from a girl aged 2 to 9 with multiple sclerosis. The chain uses TRBV12-3 or TRBV12-4 and TRBJ1-2; a possible D gene is TRBD1 (6 bases). CDR3 sequence: CASSLRLRGASGYTF. The CDR3, as DNA: TGTGCCAGCAGTTTAAGGTTGCGGGGGGCCAGCGGCTACACCTTC.